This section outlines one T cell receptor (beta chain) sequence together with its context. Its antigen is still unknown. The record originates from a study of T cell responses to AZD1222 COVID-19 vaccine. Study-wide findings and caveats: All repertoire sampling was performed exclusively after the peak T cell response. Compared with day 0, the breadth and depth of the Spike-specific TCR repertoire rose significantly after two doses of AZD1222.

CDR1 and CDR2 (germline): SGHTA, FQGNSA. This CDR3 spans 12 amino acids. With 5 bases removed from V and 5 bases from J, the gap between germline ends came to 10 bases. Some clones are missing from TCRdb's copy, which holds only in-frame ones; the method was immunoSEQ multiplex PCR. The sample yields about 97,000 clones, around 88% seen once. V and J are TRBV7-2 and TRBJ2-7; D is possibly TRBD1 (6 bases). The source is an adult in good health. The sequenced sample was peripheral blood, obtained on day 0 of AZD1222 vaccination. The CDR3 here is CASSRNRDEQYF. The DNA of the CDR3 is TGTGCCAGCAGCCGAAACAGGGACGAGCAGTACTTC.